What follows are 17 T cell receptor beta chains derived from one specimen sequenced in a study of control samples from healthy donors and cancer patients. The assay was immunoSEQ multiplex PCR, and TCRdb's table has in-frame clones only and misses some. The sample records some 150,000 clones, roughly 95% being singletons. The specimen sequenced was blood. The receptors were sampled from a woman in her twenties or thirties in good health.

V and J are TRBV5-4 and TRBJ2-7, with TRBD2 as a possible D gene (6 bases). In germline, CDR1 is SGHNT, CDR2 YYREEE (reference sequence). V was shortened by 0 bases and J by 2 bases, with 12 bases between the two germline ends. The CDR3 extends over 15 amino acids. As DNA, the CDR3 is TGTGCCAGCAGCTTGGACGGGAGACGAGCCTACGAGCAGTACTTC. The encoded protein is CASSLDGRRAYEQYF.

This chain connects TRBV6-2 or TRBV6-3 to TRBJ2-2, with TRBD2 matching 7 bases. The V and J ends lost 1 base and 5 bases, in that order; junction bases with no gene match: 4. Germline assignment: CDR1 MNHEY and CDR2 SVGEGT. CDR3 length equals 15 residues. CDR3 sequence: CASSYYPGGTGELFF. CDR3 coding DNA: TGTGCCAGCAGTTACTATCCGGGAGGTACCGGGGAGCTGTTTTTT.

V is TRBV27 and J is TRBJ1-2, with a tentative D call TRBD1 (6 bases). The germline gives CDR1 MNHEY, CDR2 SMNVEV (reference sequence). Trimming shortened V by 3 bases and J by 3 bases, and 17 bases separated the two germline ends. This CDR3 region has 16 residues. The chain's CDR3 is CASSFLETGIYYGYTF. The CDR3, as DNA: TGTGCCAGCAGTTTTCTAGAGACAGGAATTTACTATGGCTACACCTTC.

V and J are TRBV2 and TRBJ2-5, with 11 bases aligning to TRBD2. V lost 4 bases, J lost 2 bases, and 6 bases stayed unmatched. Germline CDR1 SNHLY, CDR2 FYNNEI. The CDR3 covers 16 residues. Here the CDR3 reads CASSGASGGLQETQYF. DNA for the CDR3: TGTGCCAGCAGTGGGGCTAGCGGGGGGCTTCAAGAGACCCAGTACTTC.

The chain links TRBV7-6 to TRBJ2-2; the match to TRBD2 covers 11 bases. V shed 5 bases, J shed 2 bases, and the junction held 10 bases outside the gene matches. From germline, CDR1 is SGHVS and CDR2 FNYEAQ. The CDR3 contains 18 residues. CDR3 bases: TGTGCCAGCAGCGTCTTACTAGCGGGAGCAGGCAACACCGGGGAGCTGTTTTTT. As protein: CASSVLLAGAGNTGELFF.

The V call is TRBV2, the J call TRBJ2-3; 7 nucleotides line up with TRBD2. This CDR3 comprises 12 residues. CDR1 is SNHLY and CDR2 is FYNNEI in the germline V gene. V gave up 6 bases and J gave up 9 bases; unmatched junction bases: 6. The CDR3, as DNA: TGTGCCAGCAGGGGGGAGGGAGACACGCAGTATTTT. Translated: CASRGEGDTQYF.

This rearrangement joins TRBV30 to TRBJ1-3; a weak D match, TRBD1 (5 bases). This CDR3 has 14 amino acids. V was trimmed by 6 bases and J by 0 bases, leaving 12 bases between them. Germline CDR1 and CDR2: GTSNPN and SVGIG (reference sequence). The CDR3: CACGDGVSGNTIYF. The CDR3 nucleotides read TGTGCCTGTGGGGACGGAGTCTCTGGAAACACCATATATTTT.

This chain uses TRBV27 with TRBJ2-7, with D tentatively TRBD2 (5 bases). The CDR3 extends over 14 amino acids. Trimming pared 2 bases from V and 0 bases from J, leaving 8 bases between. Germline V CDR1 and CDR2: MNHEY, SMNVEV (reference sequence). The CDR3 DNA follows: TGTGCCAGCAGTTTAACGGGAAGCTCCTACGAGCAGTACTTC. Its translation is CASSLTGSSYEQYF.

The genes are TRBV6-6 and TRBJ2-1; D may be TRBD2 (5 bases). Trimming removed 6 bases from V and 3 bases from J, with 12 bases in between. The CDR3 loop spans 14 amino acids. Germline values: CDR1 MNHNY, CDR2 SVGAGI (reference sequence). The CDR3: CASRREALYNEQFF. CDR3 DNA: TGTGCCAGCAGGAGGGAAGCCCTCTACAATGAGCAGTTCTTC.

The chain uses TRBV11-2 and TRBJ1-6; 7 bases map to TRBD1. CDR3 length equals 14 residues. V lost 4 bases, J lost 7 bases, and 4 bases stayed unmatched. CDR1 SGHAT and CDR2 FQNNGV come from the germline V gene. The CDR3 protein is CASSWDRNNSPLHF. DNA of the CDR3: TGTGCCAGCAGCTGGGACAGAAACAATTCACCCCTCCACTTT. Combining the CDR3 with reference TRBV11-2 and TRBJ1-6 gives the whole variable domain EAGVAQSPRYKIIEKRQSVAFWCNPISGHATLYWYQQILGQGPKLLIQFQNNGVVDDSQLPKDRFSAERLKGVDSTLKIQPAKLEDSAVYLCASSWDRNNSPLHFGNGTRLTVT.

The CDR3 region is CASSEGAGRIQKLFF. DNA of the CDR3: TGTGCCAGCAGTGAAGGGGCAGGGAGGATTCAAAAACTGTTTTTT. This rearrangement joins TRBV2 to TRBJ1-4, with D maybe TRBD1 (5 bases). V dropped 1 base and J dropped 9 bases, with 15 bases sitting between them. The V gene's germline CDR1 is SNHLY and CDR2 FYNNEI. This CDR3 is 15 amino acids long.

V and J are TRBV10-2 and TRBJ2-1, with D unclear. The ends were cut back, 8 bases at V and 3 bases at J, with 5 bases in the middle. The CDR3 spans 11 residues. Germline CDR1 is WSHSY and CDR2 is SAAADI. The CDR3 region has the DNA TGCGCCAGCCTGGGCTACAATGAGCAGTTCTTC. This encodes CASLGYNEQFF.

This rearrangement joins TRBV11-2 to TRBJ1-1, with D unclear. Germline assignment: CDR1 SGHAT and CDR2 FQNNGV. Trimming left V 5 bases short and J 2 bases short, with 15 bases between. This CDR3 is built from 15 residues. The CDR3 nucleotides are TGTGCCAGCAGCCCAGGCGGGGTGGCCAACACTGAAGCTTTCTTT. Translated: CASSPGGVANTEAFF.

V gene TRBV13 combines with J gene TRBJ2-1; 10 bases map to TRBD2. V shed 9 bases, J shed 5 bases, and the junction held 4 bases outside the gene matches. The CDR3 totals 13 residues. Germline V gives CDR1 PRHDT, CDR2 FYEKMQ (reference sequence). This CDR3 is CARGAGGDNEQFF. The DNA of the CDR3 is TGTGCCAGGGGAGCGGGAGGGGACAATGAGCAGTTCTTC.

The rearrangement joins TRBV6-1 to TRBJ1-1, with 7 bases fitting TRBD1. The CDR3 length is 14 residues. The V gene end was trimmed by 7 bases and the J gene end by 3 bases; junction bases not matched to a gene: 8. Germline V gives CDR1 MNHNS, CDR2 SASEGT. CDR3 in amino acids: CASTYAGGDTEAFF. DNA of the CDR3: TGTGCCAGCACCTACGCAGGGGGGGACACTGAAGCTTTCTTT.

The chain carries TRBV18 and TRBJ2-5; possible D gene TRBD2, 5 bases. CDR3 length equals 16 residues. V lost 3 bases, J lost 0 bases, and 14 bases lay in between. CDR1 and CDR2 from the germline V gene are KGHSH and LQKENI. CDR3 bases: TGTGCCAGCTCACCTCTAGGGAGCTCGTACCAAGAGACCCAGTACTTC. It codes for CASSPLGSSYQETQYF.

This clone was observed once. The V gene is TRBV15, the J gene TRBJ1-5; TRBD1 might be the D (6 bases). In germline, CDR1 is LNHNV, CDR2 YYDKDF (reference sequence). There are 14 residues in the CDR3. The V gene lost 2 bases and the J gene lost 6 bases, with 11 bases spanning the gap. The CDR3 bases are TGTGCCACCAGCAGATTTAGGGGGACTCAGCCCCAGCATTTT. Amino acid sequence: CATSRFRGTQPQHF.